This T cell receptor (beta chain) was captured in a study of cytotoxic CD8 clonotypes in ibrutinib-treated CLL. Assay: immunoSEQ multiplex PCR; the TCRdb copy retains only in-frame clones and omits some. Of more than 45,000 clones in the sample, approximately 87% were seen once. This sample comprised PBMCs, obtained after 24 months of ibrutinib treatment. The TCR was taken from a human donor with chronic lymphocytic leukemia.

The DNA of the CDR3 is TGCAGCGTTTCCGACTCCTACGAGCAGTACTTC. Its protein product is CSVSDSYEQYF. The V call is TRBV29-1, the J call TRBJ2-7; D is unresolved. The CDR3 runs to 11 residues. The germline gives CDR1 SQVTM, CDR2 ANQGSEA. V was shortened by 5 bases and J by 0 bases, with 5 bases between the two germline ends.